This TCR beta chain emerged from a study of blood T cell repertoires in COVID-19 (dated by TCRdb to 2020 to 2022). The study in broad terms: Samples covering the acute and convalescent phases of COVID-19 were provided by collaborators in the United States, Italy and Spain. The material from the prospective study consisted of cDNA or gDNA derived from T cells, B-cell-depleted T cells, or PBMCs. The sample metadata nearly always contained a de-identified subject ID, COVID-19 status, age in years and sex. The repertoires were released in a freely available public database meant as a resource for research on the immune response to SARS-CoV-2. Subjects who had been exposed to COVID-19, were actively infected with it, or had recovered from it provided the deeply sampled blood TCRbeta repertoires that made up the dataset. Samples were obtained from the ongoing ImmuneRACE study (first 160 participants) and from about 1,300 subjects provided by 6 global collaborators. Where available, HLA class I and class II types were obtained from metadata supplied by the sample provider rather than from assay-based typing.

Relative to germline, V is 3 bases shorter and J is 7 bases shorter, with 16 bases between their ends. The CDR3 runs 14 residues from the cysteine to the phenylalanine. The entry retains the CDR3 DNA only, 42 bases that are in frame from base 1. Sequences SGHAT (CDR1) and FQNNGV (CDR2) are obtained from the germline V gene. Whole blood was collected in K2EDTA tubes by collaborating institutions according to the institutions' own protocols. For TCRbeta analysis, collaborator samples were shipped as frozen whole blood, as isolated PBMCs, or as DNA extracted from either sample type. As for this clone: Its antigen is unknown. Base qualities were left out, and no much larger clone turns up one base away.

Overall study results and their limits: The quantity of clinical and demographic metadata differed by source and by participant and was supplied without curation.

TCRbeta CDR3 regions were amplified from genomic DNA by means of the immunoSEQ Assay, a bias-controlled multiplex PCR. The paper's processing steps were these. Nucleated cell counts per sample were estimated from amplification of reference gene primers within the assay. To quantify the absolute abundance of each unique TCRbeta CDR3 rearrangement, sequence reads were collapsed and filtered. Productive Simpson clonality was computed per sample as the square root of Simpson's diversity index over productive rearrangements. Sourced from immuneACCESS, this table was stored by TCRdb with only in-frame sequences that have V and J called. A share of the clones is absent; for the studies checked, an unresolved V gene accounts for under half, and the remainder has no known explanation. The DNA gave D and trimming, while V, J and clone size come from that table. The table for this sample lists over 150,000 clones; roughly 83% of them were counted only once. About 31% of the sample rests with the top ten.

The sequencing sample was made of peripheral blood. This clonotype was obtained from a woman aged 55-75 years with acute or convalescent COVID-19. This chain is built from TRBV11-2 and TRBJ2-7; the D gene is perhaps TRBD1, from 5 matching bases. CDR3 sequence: CASSFTSGKGEQYF. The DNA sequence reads TGTGCCAGCAGCTTCACATCAGGGAAAGGGGAGCAGTACTTC.